This T cell receptor beta chain emerged from a study of blood T cell repertoires in COVID-19. At the level of the study: There were acute and convalescent COVID-19 samples, and they came from the United States, Italy and Spain.

Methods used by the authors: Estimation of nucleated cell counts relied on the amplification of reference gene primers. Sequencing was performed with immunoSEQ multiplex PCR; in TCRdb, only in-frame clones are kept and a portion is missing. The V and J calls and clone size are taken from that table; D and trimming were inferred from the DNA. The sample lists about 370,000 clones; more than 80% were seen once. CDR1 is MNHEY and CDR2 is SMNVEV in the germline V gene (reference sequence). This CDR3 spans 14 amino acids. Trimming took off 4 bases at V and 5 bases at J, with 15 bases between the two ends.

The chain joins TRBV27 to TRBJ2-7; tentative D call: TRBD1 (6 bases). Material for sequencing was peripheral blood. This clonotype was sampled from a woman aged 25 to 39 with COVID-19, enrolled during active disease. In DNA, the CDR3 is TGTGCCAGCAGTTCCACATCGGACAGTCACGAGCAGTACTTC. Translation: CASSSTSDSHEQYF.